The clone carrying this T cell receptor (beta chain) was detected only once. Antigen unknown. The assay was run at deep level. TCRdb keeps only in-frame clones here, not all; method: immunoSEQ multiplex PCR. This table holds some 2.4 million clones, 90% to 95% found once. This sample is part of a study of shared clonotypes between healthy human individuals. Overall study context: Each donor's CD4 naive and CD4 memory cells filled three plates apiece, CD8 naive two, and CD8 memory one. General study results and limits: Naive CD4 clonotypes overlapped across a few donors at approximately 5.5%. In this cohort, only blood was sampled, and tissue repertoires likely differ.

Looked up from germline, CDR1 is SGHDT and CDR2 is YYEEEE. The CDR3 runs 16 residues. Trimming took 1 base from V and 5 from J; bases not matched to a gene: 12. The receptor comes from a man aged 18 to 30 in good health. Some clones in this sample may be carry-over from other donors' samples. Sequenced input: naive CD4+ T cells from PBMCs. Specified subset: CD45RA+ positively selected. V usage is TRBV5-6 and J usage is TRBJ2-7, with 7 bases matching TRBD2. The CDR3 nucleotides read TGTGCCAGCAGCTTGTCGGGGGGACGGAGATCTAACGAGCAGTACTTC. Translation gives CASSLSGGRRSNEQYF.